Sequencing of this T cell receptor (beta chain) was carried out in a study of blood T cell repertoires in COVID-19. In the study overall: The study drew acute and convalescent COVID-19 samples from the United States, Italy and Spain. The analysed material was cDNA or gDNA that came from T cells, B-cell-depleted T cells, or PBMCs.

This clone was seen a single time. Clones were sequenced by immunoSEQ multiplex PCR, and TCRdb holds only the in-frame ones, with some missing. The data contain approximately 100,000 clones, about 88% of them seen just once; the ten biggest clones take up 2% to 2.5%. Sample: peripheral blood. This receptor was identified in a human donor in a cohort sampled during active COVID-19.

Here the CDR3 DNA reads TGTGCCATCAGCGGACCAGGGGGCGGAGAGACCCAGTACTTC. This encodes CAISGPGGGETQYF. The genes are TRBV10-3 and TRBJ2-5; TRBD1 matches at 8 bases. CDR3 length equals 14 residues. Germline values: CDR1 ENHRY, CDR2 SYGVKD. V lost 6 bases and J lost 4; bases outside the gene matches: 7.